The 23 T cell receptor beta chains below come from one sample, sequenced in a study of cytomegalovirus exposure and HLA in healthy donors. Using immunoSEQ multiplex PCR, the repertoire was profiled, and TCRdb retains in-frame clones only, with some absent. The sample shows 200,000 to 300,000 clones, over 75% of them seen only once. Sequenced sample: PBMCs. Receptors were obtained from a man younger than 35 in good health and CMV-seropositive.

This rearrangement joins TRBV13 to TRBJ1-1; D not certain. V lost 0 bases and J 8 bases, leaving 13 bases between the germline ends. CDR3 length: 14 amino acids. CDR1 PRHDT and CDR2 FYEKMQ come from the germline V gene (reference sequence). The CDR3 here is CASSLGNPVSEAFF. The CDR3 DNA sequence: TGTGCCAGCAGCTTAGGCAACCCTGTTTCGGAAGCTTTCTTT.

This chain connects TRBV6-5 to TRBJ2-1; 11 nucleotides agree with TRBD2. The CDR3 sequence is 15 residues long. Trimming at V came to 5 bases and at J to 6 bases, leaving 6 bases not matched to a gene. Looked up from germline, CDR1 is MNHEY and CDR2 is SVGAGI. The CDR3 spells CASSGSGRARNEQFF. Written as DNA, the CDR3 is TGTGCCAGCAGTGGTAGCGGGAGGGCCCGCAATGAGCAGTTCTTC.

CDR3 DNA: TGCGCCAGCAGCTTGGGGGACAGGGCCTCCTACGAGCAGTACTTC. Encoded protein: CASSLGDRASYEQYF. This sequence joins TRBV5-1 and TRBJ2-7; 9 positions agree with TRBD1. CDR1 and CDR2 (germline): SGHRS, YFSETQ. J was trimmed by 0 bases and V by 0 bases; bases with no gene match: 1. The CDR3 has 15 residues. The complete variable domain, with remaining parts taken from reference TRBV5-1 and TRBJ2-7, reads KAGVTQTPRYLIKTRGQQVTLSCSPISGHRSVSWYQQTPGQGLQFLFEYFSETQRNKGNFPGRFSGRQFSNSRSEMNVSTLELGDSALYLCASSLGDRASYEQYFGPGTRLTVT.

The chain recombines TRBV6-5 with TRBJ1-1; D is ambiguous. The CDR3 runs to 14 residues. Trimming stripped 6 bases from V and 5 bases from J, with 16 bases between. The germline CDR1 and CDR2 sequences are MNHEY and SVGAGI. This chain's CDR3 is CASRGSGTGTEAFF. The CDR3 coding sequence is TGTGCCAGCAGAGGGAGTGGAACTGGTACTGAAGCTTTCTTT.

The rearrangement joins TRBV9 to TRBJ1-3; 7 bases line up with TRBD1. CDR1 and CDR2 (germline): SGDLS, YYNGEE. The V segment lost 0 bases and the J segment 5 bases; nucleotides outside the gene matches: 8. The CDR3 extends over 16 amino acids. CDR3 DNA: TGTGCCAGCAGCGTAGATACTTGGACAGGTAGAAACACCATATATTTT. It is translated as CASSVDTWTGRNTIYF.

Only one count was recorded for this clone. This sequence joins TRBV12-5 and TRBJ2-1; D may be TRBD1 (6 bases). Germline V gene lookup returns CDR1 LGHNT and CDR2 FRNRAP. Trimming removed 2 bases at V and 9 bases at J, with 14 bases between. This CDR3 spans 14 amino acids. CDR3 sequence (DNA): TGTGCTAGTGGTTTGCGGGACAAGCCTAGTGAGCAGTTCTTC. Translation: CASGLRDKPSEQFF.

This chain joins TRBV28 and TRBJ1-2; the D gene is possibly TRBD1 (5 bases). Trimming removed 6 bases from V and 0 bases from J, with 14 bases in between. This CDR3 has 15 amino acids. Germline V lookup: CDR1 MDHEN, CDR2 SYDVKM. The CDR3 DNA reads TGTGCCAGCAGGCCCCGGACACCCACTAACTATGGCTACACCTTC. Its protein product is CASRPRTPTNYGYTF.

CDR3 region: CAWSVGIQETQYF. DNA for the CDR3: TGTGCCTGGAGTGTAGGCATTCAAGAGACCCAGTACTTC. J is TRBJ2-5 and V is TRBV30; no firm D call. With 0 bases removed from V and 2 bases from J, the gap between germline ends came to 7 bases. From germline, CDR1 is GTSNPN and CDR2 SVGIG (reference sequence). CDR3 length: 13 residues.

The V call is TRBV29-1, the J call TRBJ2-3; possibly TRBD1 for D (5 bases). The CDR3 runs 13 residues. Looked up from germline, CDR1 is SQVTM and CDR2 is ANQGSEA. The ends were cut back, 2 bases at V and 3 bases at J, with 9 bases in the middle. The CDR3 region is CSVEQGSTDTQYF. DNA for the CDR3: TGCAGCGTTGAACAGGGAAGTACAGATACGCAGTATTTT.

This chain links TRBV6-1 with TRBJ1-2; D remains ambiguous. The CDR3 runs 13 residues. V was shortened by 9 bases and J by 8 bases, with 19 bases between the two germline ends. CDR1 is MNHNS and CDR2 is SASEGT in the germline V gene. The CDR3 coding sequence is TGTGCCAGTGTAACCCCCCCCGGAGAAGGCTACACCTTC. This sequence encodes CASVTPPGEGYTF.

V is TRBV5-1 and J is TRBJ1-3; no clear D gene. The V gene lost 0 bases and the J gene lost 6 bases, with 10 bases spanning the gap. This CDR3 has 14 amino acids. Germline CDR1 reads SGHRS; CDR2 reads YFSETQ. CDR3 loop: CASSLGFAENTIYF. CDR3 nucleotides: TGCGCCAGCAGCTTGGGATTTGCCGAAAACACCATATATTTT. The full variable domain, its missing parts supplied by reference TRBV5-1 and TRBJ1-3, is KAGVTQTPRYLIKTRGQQVTLSCSPISGHRSVSWYQQTPGQGLQFLFEYFSETQRNKGNFPGRFSGRQFSNSRSEMNVSTLELGDSALYLCASSLGFAENTIYFGEGSWLTVV.

The chain links TRBV28 to TRBJ2-2; 10 positions agree with TRBD2. CDR3 length equals 18 residues. Trimming at V came to 1 base and at J to 4 bases, leaving 9 bases not matched to a gene. In germline, CDR1 is MDHEN, CDR2 SYDVKM. The CDR3, as DNA: TGTGCCAGCAGTTTATTATCCGGGACTAGCGTAACCACCGGGGAGCTGTTTTTT. This encodes CASSLLSGTSVTTGELFF.

The V call is TRBV5-1, the J call TRBJ2-5, with 9 nucleotides matching TRBD1. V was pared by 0 bases and J by 1 base, with 1 base of the junction left unmatched. CDR1 is SGHRS, CDR2 YFSETQ, per germline. This CDR3 has 15 residues. CDR3 region: CASSLGDRVQETQYF. The CDR3 region has the DNA TGCGCCAGCAGCTTGGGGGACAGGGTCCAAGAGACCCAGTACTTC.

This clone was observed a handful of times. The chain combines TRBV5-1 with TRBJ1-5; TRBD1 matches at 8 bases. The CDR3 has 15 residues. Trimming cost V 0 bases and J 5 bases; bases outside gene matches: 4. Germline loops: CDR1 SGHRS, CDR2 YFSETQ. The CDR3 DNA reads TGCGCCAGCAGCTTGGGACAGGGGCAGGATCAGCCCCAGCATTTT. Amino acids: CASSLGQGQDQPQHF. The variable domain in full, with the rest retrieved from reference TRBV5-1 and TRBJ1-5, is KAGVTQTPRYLIKTRGQQVTLSCSPISGHRSVSWYQQTPGQGLQFLFEYFSETQRNKGNFPGRFSGRQFSNSRSEMNVSTLELGDSALYLCASSLGQGQDQPQHFGDGTRLSIL.

V is TRBV19 and J is TRBJ1-2, with D possibly TRBD1 on 6 matching bases. The CDR3 length is 15 residues. Germline V gene data show CDR1 as LNHDA and CDR2 as SQIVND (reference sequence). Trimming removed 3 bases from V and 3 bases from J, with 14 bases in between. CDR3 DNA sequence: TGTGCCAGTAGTATCCCCTACAGGGAGGACTATGGCTACACCTTC. Its protein is CASSIPYREDYGYTF.

The V and J genes are TRBV5-6 and TRBJ2-3; a weak D match, TRBD1 (5 bases). This CDR3 has 18 residues. V was trimmed by 4 bases and J by 1 base, leaving 22 bases between them. CDR1 is SGHDT, CDR2 YYEEEE, per germline. As DNA, the CDR3 is TGTGCCAGCAGCATATCTTCAGGGATAGGTGTCGGCACAGATACGCAGTATTTT. Translation: CASSISSGIGVGTDTQYF.

This chain links TRBV5-6 with TRBJ1-2, with D possibly matching TRBD1 (6 bases). Germline V lookup: CDR1 SGHDT, CDR2 YYEEEE. The CDR3 is 14 residues long. Trimming took 5 bases from V and 5 from J, leaving 16 bases between them. The CDR3 loop reads CASREQGPVYGYTF. CDR3 nucleotide sequence: TGTGCCAGCAGGGAACAGGGTCCCGTATATGGCTACACCTTC.

The chain recombines TRBV5-6 with TRBJ2-2, with D possibly being TRBD2 (5 bases). The germline V gene has CDR1 SGHDT and CDR2 YYEEEE. The CDR3 consists of 15 residues. V lost 5 bases and J 4 bases, leaving 15 bases between the germline ends. The CDR3 protein is CASSSGSVGTGELFF. CDR3 DNA sequence: TGTGCCAGCAGTAGTGGTAGCGTAGGCACCGGGGAGCTGTTTTTT.

This clone was seen only once. The rearrangement links TRBV4-1 to TRBJ1-2; D ambiguous. Germline CDR1 is MGHRA and CDR2 is YSYEKL. The V and J ends lost 0 bases and 9 bases respectively, with 26 bases between them. The CDR3 has 18 residues. CDR3 amino acids: CASSQDRGLGGATNRYTF. Here the CDR3 DNA reads TGCGCCAGCAGCCAAGATAGAGGCCTAGGCGGCGCCACCAATCGCTACACCTTC.

The chain recombines TRBV30 with TRBJ1-2, with D unresolved. With 3 bases removed from V and 4 bases from J, the gap between germline ends came to 9 bases. CDR3 length equals 12 residues. Per germline, CDR1 GTSNPN and CDR2 SVGIG (reference sequence). The CDR3 spells CAWSPVGYGYTF. The CDR3 DNA reads TGTGCCTGGAGCCCAGTGGGCTATGGCTACACCTTC.

The rearrangement links TRBV9 to TRBJ2-1; D not certain. The germline V and J ends were trimmed by 0 bases and 0 bases, with 7 bases remaining between them. Germline V gene sequence: CDR1 SGDLS, CDR2 YYNGEE. This CDR3 comprises 15 residues. The CDR3 reads CASSVGASSYNEQFF. DNA of the CDR3: TGTGCCAGCAGCGTAGGGGCTAGCTCCTACAATGAGCAGTTCTTC.

The sample holds one count of this clone. This chain connects TRBV2 to TRBJ2-1, with TRBD2 matching over 14 bases. Per the germline V gene, CDR1 is SNHLY and CDR2 is FYNNEI. This CDR3 spans 15 amino acids. With 6 bases clipped from V and 4 bases from J, the junction kept 2 bases outside the gene matches. As DNA, the CDR3 is TGTGCCAGCAGGGGACTAGCGGGAGCTTACAATGAGCAGTTCTTC. This gives the protein CASRGLAGAYNEQFF.

This chain links TRBV9 with TRBJ1-2; possible D gene TRBD1, 5 bases. Germline CDR1 reads SGDLS; CDR2 reads YYNGEE. The length of the CDR3 is 18 residues. V was trimmed by 0 bases and J by 5 bases, leaving 23 bases between them. CDR3 coding DNA: TGTGCCAGCAGCGTAGAAAAGAGGGACTCGGCCGCCTGGTATGGCTACACCTTC. Translated, it gives CASSVEKRDSAAWYGYTF.